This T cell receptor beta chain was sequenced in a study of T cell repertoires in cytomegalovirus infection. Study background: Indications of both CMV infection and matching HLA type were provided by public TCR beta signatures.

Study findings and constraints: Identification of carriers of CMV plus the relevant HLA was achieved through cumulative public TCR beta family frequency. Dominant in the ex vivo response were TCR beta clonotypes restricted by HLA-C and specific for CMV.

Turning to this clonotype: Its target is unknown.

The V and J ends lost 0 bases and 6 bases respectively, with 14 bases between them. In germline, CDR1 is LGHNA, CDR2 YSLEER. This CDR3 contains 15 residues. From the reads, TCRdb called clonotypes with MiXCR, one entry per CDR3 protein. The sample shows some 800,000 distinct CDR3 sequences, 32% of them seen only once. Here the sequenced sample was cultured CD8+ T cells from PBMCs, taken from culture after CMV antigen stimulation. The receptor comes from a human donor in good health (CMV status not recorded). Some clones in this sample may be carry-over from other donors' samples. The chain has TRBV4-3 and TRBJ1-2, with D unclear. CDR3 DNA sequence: TGCGCCAGCAGCCAAGATGGAGGGTTGGGGAATGGCTACACCTTC. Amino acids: CASSQDGGLGNGYTF.